Shown below are 10 T cell receptor beta chains from a single sample sequenced in a study of CD8+ T cells in alopecia areata (dated by TCRdb to 2016 to 2019). Libraries were made using the immunoSEQ multiplex PCR assay. For TCR sequencing, RNA was extracted from every sample and reverse transcribed into cDNA to serve as template. Sourced from immuneACCESS, this table was stored by TCRdb with only in-frame sequences that have V and J called. A share of the clones is absent; for the studies checked, an unresolved V gene accounts for under half, and the remainder has no known explanation. This sample holds about 110,000 clones; 45% to 65% were observed only once. The ten largest account for about 3.4% of the sample. What this sample's time point label stands for: around 26 weeks on oral tofacitinib. What this sample's treatment or condition label stands for: oral pan-JAK inhibitor, 5-10 mg twice daily.

This sample comprised CD4+ T cells sorted from blood, obtained at week 24, from a patient treated with tofacitinib. These receptors all stem from a human donor with alopecia areata.

This clone was observed a handful of times. The J gene is TRBJ2-6, the V gene TRBV5-1, with D perhaps assigned TRBD1 or TRBD2 (5 bases each). The germline CDR1 and CDR2 sequences are SGHRS and YFSETQ. The CDR3 consists of 17 residues. The germline V and J ends were trimmed by 5 bases and 1 base, with 16 bases remaining between them. The CDR3 loop is CASRRGTAPSGANVLTF. CDR3 DNA sequence: TGCGCCAGCAGGAGAGGGACGGCGCCGTCTGGGGCCAACGTCCTGACTTTC.

The rearrangement uses TRBV5-1 and TRBJ2-3, with 7 bases identical to TRBD1. CDR1 and CDR2 (germline): SGHRS, YFSETQ. The CDR3 is 16 residues long. J lost 1 base, V lost 1 base, and 6 bases had no gene match. The CDR3 DNA reads as TGCGCCAGCAGCTTGAGGACAGGAGGCCGCACAGATACGCAGTATTTT. It encodes CASSLRTGGRTDTQYF.

The chain links TRBV7-6 to TRBJ2-7, with 9 bases aligning to TRBD1. The CDR3 has 14 amino acids. The germline gives CDR1 SGHVS, CDR2 FNYEAQ. V shed 4 bases, J shed 1 base, and the junction held 2 bases outside the gene matches. The DNA for the CDR3 is TGTGCCAGCAGCTCCGGGACAGGGTCCTACGAGCAGTACTTC. Protein product: CASSSGTGSYEQYF.

The V and J genes are TRBV7-6 and TRBJ2-7, with 7 bases identical to TRBD1. V was clipped by 6 bases and J by 1 base; unmatched bases: 6. Per the germline V gene, CDR1 is SGHVS and CDR2 is FNYEAQ. This CDR3 region has 14 residues. Here the CDR3 DNA reads TGTGCCAGCAGTAGGGGGACAGATTCCTACGAGCAGTACTTC. Amino acids: CASSRGTDSYEQYF.

The chain links TRBV10-1 to TRBJ2-1; D gene unclear. Germline V gene sequence: CDR1 WNHNN, CDR2 SYGVQD (reference sequence). V gave up 6 bases and J gave up 10 bases, with 16 bases separating them. The CDR3 has 13 residues. The CDR3 DNA reads TGCGCCAGCAGAGACGAGTCCACCTTGGAGCAGTTCTTC. It encodes CASRDESTLEQFF.

The chain recombines TRBV9 with TRBJ2-3; a possible D gene is TRBD2 (5 bases). The CDR3 runs 16 residues. Germline CDR1 is SGDLS and CDR2 is YYNGEE. Trimming cost V 0 bases and J 0 bases, with 11 bases left between them. DNA of the CDR3: TGTGCCAGCAGCGTAGAGACTGGCGGGAGCACAGATACGCAGTATTTT. Its translation: CASSVETGGSTDTQYF.

The chain joins TRBV7-2 to TRBJ1-5; D not resolved. Germline V gene sequence: CDR1 SGHTA, CDR2 FQGNSA. V lost 4 bases to trimming and J lost 1 base, with 8 bases between them. This CDR3 has 14 residues. The CDR3 DNA is TGTGCCAGCAGCTACGCCGGGAGCAATCAGCCCCAGCATTTT. Its protein product is CASSYAGSNQPQHF.

The chain employs TRBV15 and TRBJ1-6, with 7 nucleotides matching TRBD1. This CDR3 has 13 amino acids. J gave up 7 bases and V 8 bases, and 5 bases lay outside the gene matches. The germline gives CDR1 LNHNV, CDR2 YYDKDF (reference sequence). CDR3 DNA: TGTGCCACCTCGCGGGACAGCAATTCACCCCTCCACTTT. It is translated as CATSRDSNSPLHF.

V and J are TRBV7-2 and TRBJ1-4; 8 bases match TRBD1. The CDR3 contains 14 residues. V dropped 5 bases and J dropped 4; count of bases not matched to a gene: 3. Per the germline V gene, CDR1 is SGHTA and CDR2 is FQGNSA. The CDR3 loop is CASSRDRGNEKLFF. In DNA form, the CDR3 reads TGTGCCAGCAGCCGAGACAGGGGTAATGAAAAACTGTTTTTT.

This chain uses TRBV6-5 with TRBJ1-4, with D possibly TRBD1 on 5 matching bases. CDR3 size: 14 residues. Germline CDR1 and CDR2: MNHEY and SVGAGI. V was shortened by 5 bases and J by 0 bases, with 7 bases between the two germline ends. The DNA of the CDR3 is TGTGCCAGCAGTAGGACACCAACTAATGAAAAACTGTTTTTT. This encodes CASSRTPTNEKLFF.